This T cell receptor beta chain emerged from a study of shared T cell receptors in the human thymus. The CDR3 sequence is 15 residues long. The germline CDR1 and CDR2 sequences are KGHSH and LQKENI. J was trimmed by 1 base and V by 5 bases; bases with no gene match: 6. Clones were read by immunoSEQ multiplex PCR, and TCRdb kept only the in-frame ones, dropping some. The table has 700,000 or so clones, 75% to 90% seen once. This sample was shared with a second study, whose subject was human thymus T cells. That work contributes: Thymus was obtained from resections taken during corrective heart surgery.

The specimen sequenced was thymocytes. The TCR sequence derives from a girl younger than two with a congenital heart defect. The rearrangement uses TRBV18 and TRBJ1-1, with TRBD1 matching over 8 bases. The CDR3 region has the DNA TGTGCCAGCTCAACGGGACAGGCTAAGAACACTGAAGCTTTCTTT. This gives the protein CASSTGQAKNTEAFF.